This T cell receptor beta chain was captured by sequencing in a study of T-cell memory formation after mild COVID-19. Broader study findings: Mainly in CM and EM were contracting CD4+ clones; CD8+ were in EMRA. CD4+ bias marked clones expanding day 15 to 37, unlike balanced contracting clones.

TCRdb reprocessed the 5' RACE reads with MiXCR, giving one entry per CDR3 protein. The sample shows around 160,000 distinct CDR3 sequences, under 14% of them seen only once. CDR1 SGHTA and CDR2 FQGTGA come from the germline V gene. This CDR3 is 19 amino acids long. Germline trimming cut 1 base from V and 0 bases from J; bases unmatched to any gene: 12. On this clonotype itself: As yet, its antigen is unknown.

Material for sequencing was PBMCs or a T cell subset sorted from them (not recorded which). The gene calls are TRBV7-3 and TRBJ2-3, with TRBD1 identical over 8 bases. This sequence originates from a young man who had mild COVID-19 (a few samples of this study predate the infection). Cell type and time point are not known. As DNA, the CDR3 is TGTGCCAGCAGCTTAATTGGCGACAGGGGCCTCTCTAGCACAGATACGCAGTATTTT. Its translation: CASSLIGDRGLSSTDTQYF.